This T cell receptor (beta chain) appears in the sequencing data of a study of OX40 agonist ivuxolimab in advanced cancers. Across the study: Patients got intravenous ivuxolimab at 0.01 to 10 mg/kg every 2 weeks.

Some clones are missing from TCRdb's copy, which holds only in-frame ones; the method was immunoSEQ multiplex PCR. The sample includes about 54,000 clones, approximately 85% of them seen just once. J lost 0 bases, V lost 5 bases, and 4 bases had no gene match. The CDR3 consists of 15 residues. Germline lookup yields CDR1 MNHEY and CDR2 SMNVEV (reference sequence). This chain connects TRBV27 to TRBJ1-5; 7 bases fit TRBD1. This TCR derives from an adult with an advanced solid tumor such as melanoma, head and neck, liver or kidney cancer. This specimen was CD4+ or CD8+ T cells sorted from blood, taken in a trial of the OX40 agonist ivuxolimab. The chain's CDR3 is CASSDGQDSNQPQHF. DNA of the CDR3: TGTGCCAGCAGTGACGGACAGGATAGCAATCAGCCCCAGCATTTT.